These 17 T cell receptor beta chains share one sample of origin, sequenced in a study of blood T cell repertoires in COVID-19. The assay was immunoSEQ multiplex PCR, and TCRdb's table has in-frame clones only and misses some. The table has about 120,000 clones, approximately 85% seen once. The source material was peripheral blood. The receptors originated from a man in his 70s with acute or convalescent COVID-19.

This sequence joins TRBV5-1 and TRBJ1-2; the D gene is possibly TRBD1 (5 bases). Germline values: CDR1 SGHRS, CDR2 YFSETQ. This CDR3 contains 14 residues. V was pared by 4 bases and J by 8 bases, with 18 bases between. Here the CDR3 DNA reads TGCGCCAGCAGCACCGGGACTCCGGCCGGGGGCTACACCTTC. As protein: CASSTGTPAGGYTF.

The CDR3 DNA sequence: TGTGCCGTACGACCGGGGGGTTTAGGCTACACCTTC. Its translation: CAVRPGGLGYTF. The chain joins TRBV6-5 to TRBJ1-2, with D perhaps TRBD1 (5 bases). Germline CDR1 reads MNHEY; CDR2 reads SVGAGI. Trimming cost V 11 bases and J 8 bases, with 18 bases left between them. The length of the CDR3 is 12 residues.

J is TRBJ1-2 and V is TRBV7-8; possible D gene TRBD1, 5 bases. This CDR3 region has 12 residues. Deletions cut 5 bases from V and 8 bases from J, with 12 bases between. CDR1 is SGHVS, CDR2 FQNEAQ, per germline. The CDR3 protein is CASSPGQYGYTF. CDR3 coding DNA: TGTGCCAGCAGCCCAGGGCAGTACGGCTACACCTTC.

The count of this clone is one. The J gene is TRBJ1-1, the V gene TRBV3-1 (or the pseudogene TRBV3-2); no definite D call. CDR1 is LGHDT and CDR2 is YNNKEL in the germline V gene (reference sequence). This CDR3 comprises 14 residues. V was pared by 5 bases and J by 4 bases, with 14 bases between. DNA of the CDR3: TGTGCCAGCAGCAGAGGGATGGTGGGCACTGAAGCTTTCTTT. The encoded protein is CASSRGMVGTEAFF.

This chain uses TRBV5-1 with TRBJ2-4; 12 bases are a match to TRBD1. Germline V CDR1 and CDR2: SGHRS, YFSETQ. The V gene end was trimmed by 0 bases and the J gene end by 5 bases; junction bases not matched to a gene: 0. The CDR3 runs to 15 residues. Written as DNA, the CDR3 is TGCGCCAGCAGCTTGGGGGACAGGGGGCAAAACATTCAGTACTTC. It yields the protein CASSLGDRGQNIQYF.

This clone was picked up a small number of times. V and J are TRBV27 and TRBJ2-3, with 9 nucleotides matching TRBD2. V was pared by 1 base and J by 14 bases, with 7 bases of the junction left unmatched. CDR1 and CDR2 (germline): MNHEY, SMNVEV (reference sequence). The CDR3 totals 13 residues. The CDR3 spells CASSLLGGGVVYF. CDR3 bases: TGTGCCAGCAGTTTATTGGGCGGGGGGGTTGTGTATTTT.

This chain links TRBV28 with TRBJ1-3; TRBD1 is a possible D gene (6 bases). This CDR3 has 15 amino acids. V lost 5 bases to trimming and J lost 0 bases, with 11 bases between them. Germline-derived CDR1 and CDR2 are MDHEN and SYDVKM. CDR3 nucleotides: TGTGCCAGCAGTACAGGGTATTTCTCTGGAAACACCATATATTTT. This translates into CASSTGYFSGNTIYF.

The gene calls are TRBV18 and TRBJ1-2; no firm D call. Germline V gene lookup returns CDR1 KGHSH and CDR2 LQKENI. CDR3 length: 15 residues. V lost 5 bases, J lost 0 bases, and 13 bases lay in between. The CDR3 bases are TGTGCCAGCTCAATTTCGGGAGCTACTAACTATGGCTACACCTTC. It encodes CASSISGATNYGYTF.

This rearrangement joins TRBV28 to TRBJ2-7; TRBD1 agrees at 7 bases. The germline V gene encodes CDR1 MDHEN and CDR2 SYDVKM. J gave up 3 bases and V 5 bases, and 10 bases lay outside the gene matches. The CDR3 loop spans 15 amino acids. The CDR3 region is CASSRAGQARYEQYF. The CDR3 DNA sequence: TGTGCCAGCAGTCGGGCCGGACAGGCTCGCTACGAGCAGTACTTC. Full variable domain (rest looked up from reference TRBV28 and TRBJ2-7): DVKVTQSSRYLVKRTGEKVFLECVQDMDHENMFWYRQDPGLGLRLIYFSYDVKMKEKGDIPEGYSVSREKKERFSLILESASTNQTSMYLCASSRAGQARYEQYFGPGTRLTVT.

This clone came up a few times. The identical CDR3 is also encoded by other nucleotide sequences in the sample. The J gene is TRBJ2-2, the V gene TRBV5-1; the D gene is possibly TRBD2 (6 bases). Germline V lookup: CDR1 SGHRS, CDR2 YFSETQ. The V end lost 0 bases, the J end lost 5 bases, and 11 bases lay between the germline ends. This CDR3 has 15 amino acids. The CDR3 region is CASSLGVADTGELFF. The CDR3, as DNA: TGCGCCAGCAGCTTGGGTGTAGCGGATACCGGGGAGCTGTTTTTT.

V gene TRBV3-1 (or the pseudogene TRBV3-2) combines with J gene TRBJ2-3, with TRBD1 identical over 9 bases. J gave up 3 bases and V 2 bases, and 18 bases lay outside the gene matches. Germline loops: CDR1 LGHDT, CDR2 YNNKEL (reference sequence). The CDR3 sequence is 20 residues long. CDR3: CASSQFYGLIYRGLTDTQYF. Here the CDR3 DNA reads TGTGCCAGCAGCCAATTCTATGGATTAATCTACAGGGGGCTAACAGATACGCAGTATTTT.

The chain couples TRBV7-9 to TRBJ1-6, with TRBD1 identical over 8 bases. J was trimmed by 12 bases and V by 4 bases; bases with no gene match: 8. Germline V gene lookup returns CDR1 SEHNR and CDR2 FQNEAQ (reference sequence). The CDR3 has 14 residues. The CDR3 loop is CASSSAGGLLPLHF. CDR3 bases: TGTGCCAGCAGCTCTGCAGGGGGCCTTTTACCCCTCCACTTT.

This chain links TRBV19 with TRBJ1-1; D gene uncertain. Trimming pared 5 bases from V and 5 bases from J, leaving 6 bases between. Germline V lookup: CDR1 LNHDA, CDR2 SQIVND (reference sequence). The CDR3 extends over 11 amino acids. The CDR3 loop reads CASSGRTEAFF. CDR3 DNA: TGTGCCAGTAGTGGGCGAACTGAAGCTTTCTTT. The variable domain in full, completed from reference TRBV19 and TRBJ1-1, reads DGGITQSPKYLFRKEGQNVTLSCEQNLNHDAMYWYRQDPGQGLRLIYYSQIVNDFQKGDIAEGYSVSREKKESFPLTVTSAQKNPTAFYLCASSGRTEAFFGQGTRLTVV.

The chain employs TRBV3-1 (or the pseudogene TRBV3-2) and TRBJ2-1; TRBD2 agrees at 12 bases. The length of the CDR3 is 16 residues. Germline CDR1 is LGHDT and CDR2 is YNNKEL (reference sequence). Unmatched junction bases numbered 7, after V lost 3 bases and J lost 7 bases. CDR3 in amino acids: CASSQTSGSRRNEQFF. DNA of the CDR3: TGTGCCAGCAGCCAGACTAGCGGGAGTCGTCGGAATGAGCAGTTCTTC.

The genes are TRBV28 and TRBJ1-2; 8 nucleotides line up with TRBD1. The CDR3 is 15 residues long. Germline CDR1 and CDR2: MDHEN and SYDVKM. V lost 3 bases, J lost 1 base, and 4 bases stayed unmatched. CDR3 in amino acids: CASSFLGQGNYGYTF. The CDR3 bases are TGTGCCAGCAGTTTCCTAGGACAGGGTAACTATGGCTACACCTTC.

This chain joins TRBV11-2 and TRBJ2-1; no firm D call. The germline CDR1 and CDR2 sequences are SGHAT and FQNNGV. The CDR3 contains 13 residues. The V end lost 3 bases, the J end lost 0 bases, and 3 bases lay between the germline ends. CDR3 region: CASSFSSYNEQFF. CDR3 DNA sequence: TGTGCCAGCAGCTTCAGCTCCTACAATGAGCAGTTCTTC.

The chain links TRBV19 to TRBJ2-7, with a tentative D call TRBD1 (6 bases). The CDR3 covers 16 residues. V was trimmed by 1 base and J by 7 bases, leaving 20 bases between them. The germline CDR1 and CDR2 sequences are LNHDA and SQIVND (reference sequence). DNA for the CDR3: TGTGCCAGTAGTATAGGGCAGGGGATCCGTGACGTTGAGCAGTACTTC. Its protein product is CASSIGQGIRDVEQYF.